These 15 T cell receptor beta chains originate from one sample sequenced in a study of patients and donors after allogeneic stem cell transplantation. Via MiXCR, TCRdb re-called the RT-PCR reads, giving one row per CDR3 protein. The sample records roughly 880,000 distinct CDR3 sequences, roughly 18% being singletons. Sequencing was performed on blood, either unsorted or a sorted T cell fraction (not recorded which). The receptors were sampled from a human donor who was either an allogeneic HSCT recipient or a stem cell or donor lymphocyte infusion donor (not recorded which). It is not recorded whose cells these are; they may come from a transplant donor.

This clonotype was counted many times. The V gene is TRBV29-1, the J gene TRBJ2-1; D is ambiguous. The CDR3 runs to 12 residues. V was shortened by 2 bases and J by 9 bases, with 11 bases between the two germline ends. Germline V gives CDR1 SQVTM, CDR2 ANQGSEA. The DNA for the CDR3 is TGCAGCGTTGAACCTAGGGAAGGTGAGCAGTTCTTC. Residues: CSVEPREGEQFF.

This clonotype was recorded a few times. The V and J genes are TRBV3-1 and TRBJ1-1, with 7 nucleotides matching TRBD1. From germline, CDR1 is LGHDT and CDR2 YNNKEL (reference sequence). Trimming removed 3 bases from V and 8 bases from J; junction bases left unmatched: 12. This CDR3 region has 15 residues. CDR3 nucleotides: TGTGCCAGCAGCCAGACAGACAGGGCGGCGAACGAAGCTTTCTTT. It codes for CASSQTDRAANEAFF. Together with reference TRBV3-1 and TRBJ1-1, the CDR3 gives the full variable domain: DTAVSQTPKYLVTQMGNDKSIKCEQNLGHDTMYWYKQDSKKFLKIMFSYNNKELIINETVPNRFSPKSPDKAHLNLHINSLELGDSAVYFCASSQTDRAANEAFFGQGTRLTVV.

In this sample, this clonotype turned up a few times. The chain combines TRBV5-6 with TRBJ1-1; no definite D call. Trimming removed 1 base at V and 1 base at J, with 11 bases between. This CDR3 is built from 15 residues. Germline V lookup: CDR1 SGHDT, CDR2 YYEEEE. CDR3 nucleotide sequence: TGTGCCAGCAGCTTGAGGCGGGTAGCGAACACTGAAGCTTTCTTT. Amino acid sequence: CASSLRRVANTEAFF.

This clonotype has just a few counts. The rearrangement links TRBV2 to TRBJ1-1, with D maybe TRBD1 (5 bases). Germline V gene sequence: CDR1 SNHLY, CDR2 FYNNEI. V was shortened by 7 bases and J by 5 bases, with 17 bases between the two germline ends. The CDR3 has 14 amino acids. Here the CDR3 DNA reads TGTGCCAGCACCTCACTTGGGGGGAGGACTGAAGCTTTCTTT. This sequence encodes CASTSLGGRTEAFF.

This clonotype was observed a few times. CDR3 protein: CASSLGARGEETQYF. The DNA of the CDR3 is TGTGCCAGCAGCTTAGGGGCCAGGGGGGAAGAGACCCAGTACTTC. This chain connects TRBV7-8 to TRBJ2-5, with a weak D call TRBD1 (7 bases). Looked up from germline, CDR1 is SGHVS and CDR2 is FQNEAQ. Trimming left V 1 base short and J 3 bases short, with 12 bases between. The CDR3 covers 15 residues.

This clonotype occurred many times. The chain joins TRBV7-9 to TRBJ1-1; weak D call: TRBD1 (5 bases). The CDR3 covers 13 residues. V lost 1 base, J lost 7 bases, and 10 bases lay in between. CDR1 is SEHNR and CDR2 is FQNEAQ in the germline V gene (reference sequence). Here the CDR3 reads CASSLEGTGEAFF. For the CDR3, the DNA is TGTGCCAGCAGCTTAGAAGGGACGGGTGAAGCTTTCTTT.

This clonotype appeared a few times. J is TRBJ2-3 and V is TRBV4-1; 11 nucleotides match TRBD2. Germline values: CDR1 MGHRA, CDR2 YSYEKL. The CDR3 sequence is 16 residues long. J gave up 4 bases and V 1 base, and 4 bases lay outside the gene matches. The CDR3 protein is CASSQVAGGPADTQYF. CDR3 DNA: TGCGCCAGCAGCCAAGTAGCGGGGGGGCCGGCAGATACGCAGTATTTT.

The chain has TRBV5-1 and TRBJ2-7; D is undetermined. V was trimmed by 0 bases and J by 4 bases, leaving 11 bases between them. The CDR3 consists of 14 residues. Germline CDR1 and CDR2: SGHRS and YFSETQ. The DNA of the CDR3 is TGCGCCAGCAGCTTGGGAACAGAATTTTACGAGCAGTACTTC. Its protein product is CASSLGTEFYEQYF. The full variable domain, rest sourced from reference TRBV5-1 and TRBJ2-7, is KAGVTQTPRYLIKTRGQQVTLSCSPISGHRSVSWYQQTPGQGLQFLFEYFSETQRNKGNFPGRFSGRQFSNSRSEMNVSTLELGDSALYLCASSLGTEFYEQYFGPGTRLTVT.

Only a few counts were recorded for this clonotype. The genes are TRBV5-6 and TRBJ1-5; possible D gene TRBD1, 6 bases. V shed 4 bases and J shed 5 bases, with 16 bases lying between them. The CDR3 has 15 residues. Germline-derived CDR1 and CDR2 are SGHDT and YYEEEE. The CDR3 nucleotides are TGTGCCAGCAGCCTAGGCAGGGGAAGGGATCAGCCCCAGCATTTT. Encoded protein: CASSLGRGRDQPQHF.

The rearrangement uses TRBV4-1 and TRBJ2-7; D remains ambiguous. The germline CDR1 and CDR2 sequences are MGHRA and YSYEKL. CDR3 length: 12 amino acids. V was clipped by 0 bases and J by 7 bases, with 7 bases between them. CDR3: CASSQDMREQYF. For the CDR3, the DNA is TGCGCCAGCAGCCAAGATATGAGGGAGCAGTACTTC.

This clonotype was counted between two and nine times. This chain connects TRBV12-3 or TRBV12-4 to TRBJ1-2; no reliable D call. Trimming removed 7 bases from V and 4 bases from J, with 13 bases in between. The CDR3 spans 13 residues. The CDR3, as DNA: TGTGCCAGCAATCTCGGACTAGGCTATGGCTACACCTTC. This encodes CASNLGLGYGYTF.

The chain's CDR3 is CASSPKLTGTNTEAFF. Written as DNA, the CDR3 is TGCGCCAGCAGCCCGAAGTTGACAGGGACGAACACTGAAGCTTTCTTT. This chain uses TRBV5-1 with TRBJ1-1; 7 bases fit TRBD1. The V gene's germline CDR1 is SGHRS and CDR2 YFSETQ. The CDR3 covers 16 residues. J gave up 1 base and V 4 bases, and 10 bases lay outside the gene matches.

CDR3 sequence (DNA): TGTGCCAGCAGCTCCCGGGACAGGGGATGGAATGAGCAGTTCTTC. It is translated as CASSSRDRGWNEQFF. This chain joins TRBV7-9 and TRBJ2-1; 10 positions match TRBD1. The junction had 7 bases not matched to a gene; V was cut back by 4 bases and J by 7 bases. CDR1 is SEHNR, CDR2 FQNEAQ, per germline (reference sequence). This CDR3 is built from 15 residues.

The sample holds many counts of this clonotype. The chain couples TRBV5-1 to TRBJ2-1; tentative D call: TRBD2 (5 bases). Trimming shortened V by 4 bases and J by 7 bases, and 27 bases separated the two germline ends. Germline V CDR1 and CDR2: SGHRS, YFSETQ. This CDR3 spans 18 amino acids. DNA of the CDR3: TGCGCCAGCAGCCCTGATAGTAGCGTGCTGGTTGTAGGGAATGAGCAGTTCTTC. It is translated as CASSPDSSVLVVGNEQFF.

The gene calls are TRBV7-9 and TRBJ1-2; tentative D call: TRBD1 (6 bases). CDR1 is SEHNR, CDR2 FQNEAQ, per germline (reference sequence). Trimming left V 6 bases short and J 4 bases short, with 12 bases between. The CDR3 is 13 amino acids. For the CDR3, the DNA is TGTGCCAGCAGGTCGACAGGCCCCTATGGCTACACCTTC. Residues: CASRSTGPYGYTF.